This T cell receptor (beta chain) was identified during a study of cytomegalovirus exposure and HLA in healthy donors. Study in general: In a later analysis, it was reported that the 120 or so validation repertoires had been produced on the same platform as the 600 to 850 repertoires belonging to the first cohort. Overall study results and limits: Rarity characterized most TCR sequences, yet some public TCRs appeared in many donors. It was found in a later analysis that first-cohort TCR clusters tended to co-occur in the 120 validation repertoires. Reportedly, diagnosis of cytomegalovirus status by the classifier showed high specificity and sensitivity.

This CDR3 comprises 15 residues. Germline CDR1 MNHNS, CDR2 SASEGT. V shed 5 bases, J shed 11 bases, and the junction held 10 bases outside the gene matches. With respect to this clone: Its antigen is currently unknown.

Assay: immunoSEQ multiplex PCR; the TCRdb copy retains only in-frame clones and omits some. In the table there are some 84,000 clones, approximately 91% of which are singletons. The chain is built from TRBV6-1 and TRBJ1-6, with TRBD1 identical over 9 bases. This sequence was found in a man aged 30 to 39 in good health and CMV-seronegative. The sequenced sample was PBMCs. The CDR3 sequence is CASSLDRGGGTPLHF. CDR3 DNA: TGTGCCAGCAGTCTGGACAGGGGAGGTGGAACACCCCTCCACTTT.